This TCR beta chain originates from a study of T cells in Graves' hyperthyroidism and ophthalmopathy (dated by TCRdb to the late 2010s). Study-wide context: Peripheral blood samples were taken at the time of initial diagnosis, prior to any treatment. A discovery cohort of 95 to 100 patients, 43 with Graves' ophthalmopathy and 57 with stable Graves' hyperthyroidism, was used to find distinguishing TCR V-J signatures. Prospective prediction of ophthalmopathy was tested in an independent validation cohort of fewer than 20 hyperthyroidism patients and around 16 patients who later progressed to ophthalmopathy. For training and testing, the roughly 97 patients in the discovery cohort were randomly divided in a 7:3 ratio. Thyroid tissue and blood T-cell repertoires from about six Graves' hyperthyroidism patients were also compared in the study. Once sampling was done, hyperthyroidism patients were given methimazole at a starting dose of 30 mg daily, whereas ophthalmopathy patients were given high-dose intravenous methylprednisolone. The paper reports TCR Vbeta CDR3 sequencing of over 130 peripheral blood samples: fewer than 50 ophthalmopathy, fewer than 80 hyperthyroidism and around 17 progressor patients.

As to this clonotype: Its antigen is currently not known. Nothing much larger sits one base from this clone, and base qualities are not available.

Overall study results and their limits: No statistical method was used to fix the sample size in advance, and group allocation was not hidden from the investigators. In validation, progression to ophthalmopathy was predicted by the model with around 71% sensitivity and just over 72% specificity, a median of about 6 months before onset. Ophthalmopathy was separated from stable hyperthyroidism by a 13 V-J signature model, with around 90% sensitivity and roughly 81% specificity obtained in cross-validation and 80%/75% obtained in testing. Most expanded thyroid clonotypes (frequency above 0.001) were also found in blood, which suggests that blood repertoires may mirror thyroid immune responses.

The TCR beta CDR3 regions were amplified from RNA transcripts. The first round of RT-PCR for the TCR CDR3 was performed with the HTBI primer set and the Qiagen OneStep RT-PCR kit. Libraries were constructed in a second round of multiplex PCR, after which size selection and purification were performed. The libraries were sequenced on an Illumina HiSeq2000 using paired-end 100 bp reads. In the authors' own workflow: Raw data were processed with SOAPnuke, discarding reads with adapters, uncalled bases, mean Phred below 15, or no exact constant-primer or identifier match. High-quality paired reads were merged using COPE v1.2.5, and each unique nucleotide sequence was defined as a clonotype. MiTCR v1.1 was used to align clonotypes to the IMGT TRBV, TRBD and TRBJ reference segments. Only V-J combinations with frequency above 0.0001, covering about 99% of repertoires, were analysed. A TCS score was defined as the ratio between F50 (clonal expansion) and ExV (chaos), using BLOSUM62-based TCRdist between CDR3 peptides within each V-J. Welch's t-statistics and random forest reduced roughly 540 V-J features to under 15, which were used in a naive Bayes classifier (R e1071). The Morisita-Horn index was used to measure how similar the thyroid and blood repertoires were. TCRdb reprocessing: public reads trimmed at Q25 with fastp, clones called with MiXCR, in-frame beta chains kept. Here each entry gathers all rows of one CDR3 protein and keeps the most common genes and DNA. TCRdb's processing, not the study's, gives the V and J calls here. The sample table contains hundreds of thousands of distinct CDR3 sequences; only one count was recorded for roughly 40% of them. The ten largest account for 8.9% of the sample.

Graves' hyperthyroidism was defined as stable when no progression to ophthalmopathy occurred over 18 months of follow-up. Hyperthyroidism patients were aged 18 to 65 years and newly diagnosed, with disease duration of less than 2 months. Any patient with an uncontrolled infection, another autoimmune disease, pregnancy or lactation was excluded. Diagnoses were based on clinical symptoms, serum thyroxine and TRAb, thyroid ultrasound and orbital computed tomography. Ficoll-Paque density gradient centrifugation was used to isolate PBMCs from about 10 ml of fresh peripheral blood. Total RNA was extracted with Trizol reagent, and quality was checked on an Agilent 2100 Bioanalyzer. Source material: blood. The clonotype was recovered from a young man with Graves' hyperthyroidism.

The sequence in DNA is TGTGCCAGCAGGGACACTAGTTCCTACGAGCAGTACTTC. It specifies CASRDTSSYEQYF. Recombination linked TRBV6-2 or TRBV6-3 to TRBJ2-7; the D gene may be TRBD1 or TRBD2, since each aligns over 5 bases. The germline V gene supplies CDR1 MNHEY and CDR2 SVGEGT. Inclusive of the bounding cysteine and phenylalanine, the CDR3 is 13 residues long. Just the 39-base CDR3 DNA is kept, in frame starting at base 1. The trim is 6 bases for V and 1 base for J, with a gap of 10 bases between the germline ends.